These T cell receptor beta chains were read from a single sample in a study of T cells after somatic rescue of genetic block. Assay used: immunoSEQ multiplex PCR; TCRdb lists only in-frame clones, some missing. The sample records about 68,000 clones, roughly 90% being singletons. The sample was peripheral blood mononuclear cells (PBMCs). The receptor source for this set is a man between 40 and 49 years old. Each CDR3 is given with its conserved first and last residue. The order of the fields is V gene, J gene, clone size, D gene, CDR3 DNA, CDR3 protein. D genes are given only for firm matches. Only part of the rows carry a size: once, few, many, or a class if the clone is expanded.

TRBV5-6,TRBJ2-7,.,.,TGTGCCAGCAGCCAGTTCGGGGCCGTCTCCTACGAGCAGTACTTC,CASSQFGAVSYEQYF
TRBV6-6,TRBJ1-2,once,.,TGTGCCAGCTATGAAGGGGGAGTTTATGGCTACACCTTC,CASYEGGVYGYTF
TRBV28,TRBJ2-1,.,.,TGTGCCAGCACCGGGACAACGGAGCAGTTCTTC,CASTGTTEQFF
TRBV27,TRBJ1-2,.,.,TGTGCCAGCAGTTCTCGAGACAACTTTAACTATGGCTACACCTTC,CASSSRDNFNYGYTF
TRBV6-5,TRBJ1-6,.,.,TGTGCCAGCAGCCCTTTCCAGGGGTTAGATTCACCCCTCCACTTT,CASSPFQGLDSPLHF
TRBV10-2,TRBJ1-3,.,.,TGCGCCAGCAGCGACGGGACTGTCTCTGGAAACACCATATATTTT,CASSDGTVSGNTIYF
TRBV5-1,TRBJ1-6,.,.,TGCGCCAGCAGCTTGGATGCCCCCGGGAATTCACCCCTCCACTTT,CASSLDAPGNSPLHF
TRBV18,TRBJ2-2,.,.,TGTGCCAGCTCACCACCGTTGGCCGGGACCGTCGGGGAGCTGTTTTTT,CASSPPLAGTVGELFF
TRBV20-1,TRBJ2-7,once,.,TGCAGTGCTAGAGGACTAGGCGAGCAGTACTTC,CSARGLGEQYF
TRBV5-6,TRBJ2-7,once,.,TGTGCCAGCAGCCGGACCGGGACAAACCAAGGGAGCGAGCAGTACTTC,CASSRTGTNQGSEQYF
TRBV7-9,TRBJ2-5,.,.,TGTGCCAGCAGCTCCCTAGAACAAGCATCGGAAAGGGAGACCCAGTACTTC,CASSSLEQASERETQYF
TRBV5-4,TRBJ2-5,.,.,TGTGCCAGCAGCTATAGACTAGTTTCCCCAGAGACCCAGTACTTC,CASSYRLVSPETQYF
TRBV9,TRBJ1-2,.,.,TGTGCCAGCAGCCAAGGATTTGGCTACACCTTC,CASSQGFGYTF
TRBV2,TRBJ1-2,.,.,TGTGCCAGCAGTGCGACAGTCTATGGCTACACCTTC,CASSATVYGYTF
TRBV5-1,TRBJ2-2,.,.,TGCGCCAGCAGCTTGGTTACGGGGGCGAGAACCGGGGAGCTGTTTTTT,CASSLVTGARTGELFF
TRBV9,TRBJ1-4,.,TRBD1,TGTGCCAGCAGCGATGGGACAGGGAGGCATGAAAAACTGTTTTTT,CASSDGTGRHEKLFF
TRBV4-2,TRBJ2-7,.,.,TGTGCCAGCAGCCAAGAACAGGGCGCCTACGAGCAGTACTTC,CASSQEQGAYEQYF
TRBV4-3,TRBJ2-3,.,.,TGCGCCAGCAGCCAAGATGGGGGGAGTCTAGATACGCAGTATTTT,CASSQDGGSLDTQYF
TRBV7-3,TRBJ1-6,.,.,TGTGCCAGCAGCTTGCAGCTAGGGGGACCCCTCCACTTT,CASSLQLGGPLHF
TRBV9,TRBJ1-2,.,.,TGTGCCAGCAGCACGTCCCGGGGCAGGGACTTTGCTAACTATGGCTACACCTTC,CASSTSRGRDFANYGYTF
TRBV5-6,TRBJ2-2,.,TRBD2,TGTGCCAGCAGCTTAAGCCCCGGGACTAGCGGTACCGGGGAGCTGTTTTTT,CASSLSPGTSGTGELFF
TRBV6-6,TRBJ2-7,.,TRBD2,TGTGCCAGCATCGTAGCGGGAGGTTACGAGCAGTACTTC,CASIVAGGYEQYF
TRBV6-1,TRBJ2-7,.,TRBD1,TGTGCCAGCAGTGGCTATGTAGGACAGGGGTACGAGCAGTACTTC,CASSGYVGQGYEQYF
TRBV11-2,TRBJ1-4,.,.,TGTGCCAGCAGCTTCTCGGGCAATAATGAAAAACTGTTTTTT,CASSFSGNNEKLFF
TRBV7-2,TRBJ2-2,.,TRBD1,TGTGCCAGCAGCTTAAGCCCAGGGGGTTCCGGGGAGCTGTTTTTT,CASSLSPGGSGELFF
TRBV5-4,TRBJ2-5,once,.,TGTGCCAGCAGCGCTCAAGAGACCCAGTACTTC,CASSAQETQYF
TRBV7-9,TRBJ1-4,.,.,TGTGCCAGCAGCCCCTTCGACGGCCCAACTAATGAAAAACTGTTTTTT,CASSPFDGPTNEKLFF